This is a list of T cell receptor beta chains from one sample in a study of cytomegalovirus exposure and HLA in healthy donors. Measured with immunoSEQ multiplex PCR; TCRdb has only the in-frame clones, and not every one. The repertoire holds approximately 220,000 clones, approximately 90% seen once, with approximately 0.99% in the top ten. Sequenced input: PBMCs. The receptors originated from a woman aged 18-29 years in good health and CMV-seronegative. Each CDR3 is given with its conserved first and last residue. D genes are given only for firm matches. For some rows the clone size is stated as once, few or many, or as a class when expanded; others skip it.

d_call: TRBD2; j_call: TRBJ2-3; v_call: TRBV7-6; clone_size: once; cdr3_length: 15; cdr3_nt: TGTGCCAGCAGCTTGGAGGGACTAGCGGGAGTCGCGCAGTATTTT; cdr3_aa: CASSLEGLAGVAQYF
d_call: TRBD1; j_call: TRBJ1-2; v_call: TRBV19; clone_size: few; cdr3_length: 13; cdr3_nt: TGTGCCAGTAGTACGCGGACAGGGCACGGCTACACCTTC; cdr3_aa: CASSTRTGHGYTF
d_call: -; j_call: TRBJ2-3; v_call: TRBV5-1; clone_size: -; cdr3_length: 15; cdr3_nt: TGCGCCAGCAGCTTGTACAGGCTACTCACAGATACGCAGTATTTT; cdr3_aa: CASSLYRLLTDTQYF
d_call: TRBD2; j_call: TRBJ2-1; v_call: TRBV11-3; clone_size: -; cdr3_length: 17; cdr3_nt: TGTGCCAGCACCCGCTCAGGTTCGGCCCGGGAGGGTAATGAGCAGTTCTTC; cdr3_aa: CASTRSGSAREGNEQFF
d_call: TRBD2; j_call: TRBJ2-1; v_call: TRBV7-7; clone_size: -; cdr3_length: 16; cdr3_nt: TGTGCTAGCAGCTTTTCCCCTAGCGGGAGGTCAAATGAGCAGTTCTTC; cdr3_aa: CASSFSPSGRSNEQFF
d_call: TRBD2; j_call: TRBJ2-1; v_call: TRBV5-1; clone_size: -; cdr3_length: 16; cdr3_nt: TGCGCCAGCAGCTTGGGGTCGGGAGGTCCCTACAATGAGCAGTTCTTC; cdr3_aa: CASSLGSGGPYNEQFF
d_call: TRBD2; j_call: TRBJ2-1; v_call: TRBV29-1; clone_size: -; cdr3_length: 13; cdr3_nt: TGCAGCGCCCGACTAGCGGGAGACGTTGAGCAGTTCTTC; cdr3_aa: CSARLAGDVEQFF
d_call: -; j_call: TRBJ1-2; v_call: TRBV5-1; clone_size: -; cdr3_length: 20; cdr3_nt: TGCGCCAGCAGCTTGTCAAAAAAACTATCCGGGGGTTGGACTAACTATGGCTACACCTTC; cdr3_aa: CASSLSKKLSGGWTNYGYTF
d_call: TRBD1; j_call: TRBJ1-1; v_call: TRBV27; clone_size: -; cdr3_length: 16; cdr3_nt: TGTGCCAGCAGTCTGACAGGGAGGCAGAGGGACACTGAAGCTTTCTTT; cdr3_aa: CASSLTGRQRDTEAFF
d_call: -; j_call: TRBJ1-1; v_call: TRBV14; clone_size: once; cdr3_length: 14; cdr3_nt: TGTGCCAGCAGCCACCGGACAGATAACACTGAAGCTTTCTTT; cdr3_aa: CASSHRTDNTEAFF
d_call: -; j_call: TRBJ1-5; v_call: TRBV25-1; clone_size: -; cdr3_length: 13; cdr3_nt: TGTGCCAGCAGTGATCAGGGCAATCAGCCCCAGCATTTT; cdr3_aa: CASSDQGNQPQHF
d_call: -; j_call: TRBJ1-6; v_call: TRBV11-2; clone_size: -; cdr3_length: 11; cdr3_nt: TGTGCCAGCAGCTTAGCCGCACCCCTCCACTTT; cdr3_aa: CASSLAAPLHF
d_call: TRBD1; j_call: TRBJ2-7; v_call: TRBV7-2; clone_size: few; cdr3_length: 15; cdr3_nt: TGTGCCAGCAGGGGAATAGGGGGCGCTCGGGACGAGCAGTACTTC; cdr3_aa: CASRGIGGARDEQYF
d_call: -; j_call: TRBJ1-2; v_call: TRBV13; clone_size: -; cdr3_length: 14; cdr3_nt: TGTGCCAGCAGAAGGGGTGGTTGGGGCTATGGCTACACCTTC; cdr3_aa: CASRRGGWGYGYTF
d_call: -; j_call: TRBJ1-4; v_call: TRBV7-7; clone_size: -; cdr3_length: 13; cdr3_nt: TGTGCCAGCAGCTACAGGACGAATGAAAAACTGTTTTTT; cdr3_aa: CASSYRTNEKLFF
d_call: -; j_call: TRBJ2-1; v_call: TRBV7-3; clone_size: -; cdr3_length: 13; cdr3_nt: TGTGCCAGCAGCTTAACCCACGCGAATGAGCAGTTCTTC; cdr3_aa: CASSLTHANEQFF
d_call: TRBD1; j_call: TRBJ1-6; v_call: TRBV28; clone_size: once; cdr3_length: 15; cdr3_nt: TGTGCCAGCAGTGACACCGGGACAGTTAATTCACCCCTCCACTTT; cdr3_aa: CASSDTGTVNSPLHF